One sample yielded the 27 T cell receptor beta chains listed below, sequenced in a study of beta chain features in type 1 diabetes (dated by TCRdb to between 2018 and 2020). The library was generated by the immunoSEQ multiplex PCR assay. The High Capacity cDNA Reverse Transcription Kit was used to reverse transcribe all of the isolated RNA, meaning that expressed TCRB transcripts were what got sequenced. TCRdb re-hosts the immuneACCESS table, in-frame sequences only. Its copies lack some clones; in the studies checked, an unresolved V gene accounts for under half of them, and the cause for the rest is not known. Recorded for this sample are hundreds of thousands of clones; 17% of them occurred a single time. The top ten clones comprise 0.023% of the sample. Sequencing was done on a sample of naive CD4+ T cells from blood. The cell subset or site label on this specimen signifies: true naive CD4+ T cells. These receptors all come from a woman between 18 and 29 years old in good health.

V and J are TRBV7-8 and TRBJ1-2; TRBD1 aligns across 7 bases. This CDR3 comprises 16 residues. CDR1 is SGHVS and CDR2 is FQNEAQ in the germline V gene. V was pared by 4 bases and J by 4 bases, with 12 bases of the junction left unmatched. The CDR3 DNA follows: TGTGCCAGCAGCTCGTATCGAGACAGGGTGGCCTATGGCTACACCTTC. Translating it yields CASSSYRDRVAYGYTF. The whole variable domain, remainder taken from reference TRBV7-8 and TRBJ1-2, is GAGVSQSPRYKVAKRGQDVALRCDPISGHVSLFWYQQALGQGPEFLTYFQNEAQLDKSGLPSDRFFAERPEGSVSTLKIQRTQQEDSAVYLCASSSYRDRVAYGYTFGSGTRLTVV.

This CDR3 is CASSYSFGQTYNEQFF. The CDR3 bases are TGTGCCAGCAGTTACTCGTTTGGGCAAACCTACAATGAGCAGTTCTTC. The J gene is TRBJ2-1, the V gene TRBV6-5; D is unresolved. The germline gives CDR1 MNHEY, CDR2 SVGAGI. V was cut by 0 bases and J by 2 bases, with 11 bases left in between. This CDR3 is 16 amino acids long.

This sequence joins TRBV7-3 and TRBJ2-1; D is unclear. Trimming took off 2 bases at V and 0 bases at J, with 8 bases between the two ends. The germline V gene encodes CDR1 SGHTA and CDR2 FQGTGA. This CDR3 comprises 15 residues. The CDR3 DNA sequence: TGTGCCAGCAGCTTACTCGCTACCTCCTACAATGAGCAGTTCTTC. Its protein is CASSLLATSYNEQFF.

This clone appeared a few times. The rearrangement links TRBV5-1 to TRBJ1-4; TRBD1 aligns across 9 bases. The length of the CDR3 is 14 residues. Losses at the gene ends were 4 bases for V and 9 bases for J; bases not matched to a gene: 7. The germline CDR1 and CDR2 sequences are SGHRS and YFSETQ. CDR3 loop: CASSLWTGDQKLFF. The CDR3 DNA is TGCGCCAGCAGCCTCTGGACAGGGGATCAAAAACTGTTTTTT.

The rearrangement uses TRBV7-9 and TRBJ2-6; the match to TRBD1 covers 7 bases. V shed 6 bases, J shed 2 bases, and the junction held 10 bases outside the gene matches. CDR1 and CDR2 from the germline V gene are SEHNR and FQNEAQ (reference sequence). CDR3 length: 17 amino acids. The CDR3 spells CASRPTKQGTGANVLTF. The CDR3 DNA reads as TGTGCCAGCAGACCTACGAAACAGGGGACTGGGGCCAACGTCCTGACTTTC.

J is TRBJ2-1 and V is TRBV6-4, with 11 nucleotides matching TRBD2. CDR1 and CDR2 (germline): MRHNA, SNTAGT. The CDR3 is 14 residues long. With 6 bases clipped from V and 4 bases from J, the junction kept 2 bases outside the gene matches. The CDR3 DNA is TGTGCCAGCAGCCGACTAGCGGGGTACAATGAGCAGTTCTTC. Translating gives CASSRLAGYNEQFF.

This clone was seen only a few times. This chain links TRBV18 with TRBJ2-3; 8 positions agree with TRBD2. Germline CDR1 is KGHSH and CDR2 is LQKENI. With V trimmed by 3 bases and J by 5 bases, 4 bases remained unmatched. CDR3 length: 14 residues. Here the CDR3 reads CASSPNRGGDTQYF. CDR3 coding DNA: TGTGCCAGCTCACCGAACCGGGGGGGAGATACGCAGTATTTT.

This clone showed up just a few times. This chain links TRBV28 with TRBJ2-7, with a tentative D call TRBD1 (5 bases). The CDR3 extends over 13 amino acids. Trimming left V 6 bases short and J 3 bases short, with 12 bases between. CDR1 is MDHEN, CDR2 SYDVKM, per germline. The CDR3 coding sequence is TGTGCCAGCAGGGTAGGGGTAGTCTACGAGCAGTACTTC. It codes for CASRVGVVYEQYF.

The V gene is TRBV25-1, the J gene TRBJ1-2; D gene uncertain. The CDR3 runs to 13 residues. Germline lookup yields CDR1 MGHDK and CDR2 SYGVNS. With 4 bases removed from V and 8 bases from J, the gap between germline ends came to 14 bases. The CDR3 DNA reads TGTGCCAGCAGTGCTAGGGATCCAGGAGGCTACACCTTC. Its protein product is CASSARDPGGYTF.

V and J are TRBV11-2 and TRBJ2-3, with 8 bases aligning to TRBD1. Per germline, CDR1 SGHAT and CDR2 FQNNGV. This CDR3 contains 15 residues. The ends lost 5 bases at V and 5 bases at J; junction bases unmatched: 9. CDR3 sequence (DNA): TGTGCCAGCAGCAAACCAGGGGGCTCTGGAGATACGCAGTATTTT. Translated, it gives CASSKPGGSGDTQYF. The entire variable domain, with the rest obtained from reference TRBV11-2 and TRBJ2-3, is as follows: EAGVAQSPRYKIIEKRQSVAFWCNPISGHATLYWYQQILGQGPKLLIQFQNNGVVDDSQLPKDRFSAERLKGVDSTLKIQPAKLEDSAVYLCASSKPGGSGDTQYFGPGTRLTVL.

This clone was recorded a few times. The rearrangement joins TRBV7-9 to TRBJ2-7; 7 nucleotides align to TRBD1. The CDR3 length is 14 residues. CDR1 and CDR2 (germline): SEHNR, FQNEAQ (reference sequence). V dropped 5 bases and J dropped 6; count of bases not matched to a gene: 10. CDR3 loop: CASSTLTGYGEQYF. CDR3 sequence (DNA): TGTGCCAGCAGCACCCTGACAGGGTACGGCGAGCAGTACTTC.

This clone was seen a few times. This chain uses TRBV6-6 with TRBJ2-7; 7 nucleotides match TRBD1. The V gene's germline CDR1 is MNHNY and CDR2 SVGAGI (reference sequence). This CDR3 spans 14 amino acids. V lost 5 bases, J lost 5 bases, and 9 bases stayed unmatched. The DNA for the CDR3 is TGTGCCAGCAGTACCGAGAGACAGGGACACGAGCAGTACTTC. It encodes CASSTERQGHEQYF.

This rearrangement joins TRBV5-1 to TRBJ2-1, with 7 bases identical to TRBD2. This CDR3 region has 15 residues. V gave up 3 bases and J gave up 6 bases; unmatched junction bases: 9. The germline CDR1 and CDR2 sequences are SGHRS and YFSETQ. The CDR3 protein is CASSYASGGINEQFF. In nucleotides, the CDR3 is TGCGCCAGCAGCTACGCTAGCGGAGGGATCAATGAGCAGTTCTTC.

This clone was seen a handful of times. This chain joins TRBV7-3 and TRBJ2-3; a possible D gene is TRBD2 (6 bases). V was cut by 3 bases and J by 2 bases, with 9 bases left in between. CDR1 and CDR2 (germline): SGHTA, FQGTGA. The CDR3 length is 14 residues. CDR3 DNA sequence: TGTGCCAGCAGCTTTAGCGGCTTCACAGATACGCAGTATTTT. Its translation is CASSFSGFTDTQYF.

This clone was detected once. The chain carries TRBV9 and TRBJ2-1; 9 bases line up with TRBD2. The length of the CDR3 is 15 residues. J gave up 9 bases and V 0 bases, and 7 bases lay outside the gene matches. From germline, CDR1 is SGDLS and CDR2 YYNGEE. CDR3 DNA sequence: TGTGCCAGCAGCGTAGACGGGCGGGAGGGAGTTGAGCAGTTCTTC. Translated, it gives CASSVDGREGVEQFF.

This clone has just a few counts. The V call is TRBV21-1, the J call TRBJ2-3; TRBD2, the table's D call, was not compared with the DNA. TRBV21-1 is listed as a pseudogene. The CDR3 has 16 residues. CDR3 sequence: CASSKVSGRPTDTQYF. The CDR3 coding sequence is TGTGCCAGCAGCAAAGTTAGCGGGAGGCCCACAGATACGCAGTATTTT.

The chain has TRBV5-1 and TRBJ2-6; D gene uncertain. This CDR3 comprises 11 residues. Germline CDR1 SGHRS, CDR2 YFSETQ. Trimming pared 6 bases from V and 6 bases from J, leaving 4 bases between. The CDR3, as DNA: TGCGCCAGCACAGAGGCCAACGTCCTGACTTTC. Translated: CASTEANVLTF. Full variable domain (remainder filled in from reference TRBV5-1 and TRBJ2-6): KAGVTQTPRYLIKTRGQQVTLSCSPISGHRSVSWYQQTPGQGLQFLFEYFSETQRNKGNFPGRFSGRQFSNSRSEMNVSTLELGDSALYLCASTEANVLTFGAGSRLTVL.

This clone was detected only a few times. V is TRBV5-4 and J is TRBJ2-7; 9 bases map to TRBD1. Germline lookup yields CDR1 SGHNT and CDR2 YYREEE (reference sequence). The CDR3 is 16 amino acids. Trimming removed 4 bases from V and 2 bases from J; junction bases left unmatched: 10. CDR3 DNA sequence: TGTGCCAGCAGCCCAGAACAGGGGGCTATAACCTACGAGCAGTACTTC. Its translation is CASSPEQGAITYEQYF.

For this clone: Other DNA sequences in the same sample also yield this CDR3. In DNA, the CDR3 is TGTGCCAGCAGGACAGGTTATGGCTACACCTTC. Amino acid sequence: CASRTGYGYTF. The chain has TRBV6-5 and TRBJ1-2; D perhaps matches TRBD1 (6 bases). V gave up 6 bases and J gave up 5 bases, with 7 bases separating them. CDR3 length: 11 residues. Germline CDR1 MNHEY, CDR2 SVGAGI.

This clone has a handful of counts. The V gene is TRBV4-3, the J gene TRBJ2-1, with TRBD1 matching over 7 bases. CDR1 LGHNA and CDR2 YSLEER come from the germline V gene. This CDR3 region has 16 residues. V was clipped by 0 bases and J by 0 bases; unmatched bases: 2. CDR3 region: CASSQDGTVSYNEQFF. As DNA, the CDR3 is TGCGCCAGCAGCCAAGATGGGACAGTCTCCTACAATGAGCAGTTCTTC.

The chain recombines TRBV13 with TRBJ2-5; D is uncertain. Germline CDR1 and CDR2: PRHDT and FYEKMQ (reference sequence). The CDR3 is 13 amino acids. With 5 bases removed from V and 7 bases from J, the gap between germline ends came to 14 bases. The CDR3 spells CASSPPHGGTQYF. CDR3 sequence (DNA): TGTGCCAGCAGCCCCCCGCACGGCGGGACCCAGTACTTC.

This clone was picked up a small number of times. The genes are TRBV28 and TRBJ2-3, with a tentative D call TRBD1 (6 bases). The CDR3 is 15 residues long. Germline V gene data show CDR1 as MDHEN and CDR2 as SYDVKM. With 4 bases removed from V and 7 bases from J, the gap between germline ends came to 18 bases. In DNA form, the CDR3 reads TGTGCCAGCAGTTACCCGGCAGGGGTAGATTATACGCAGTATTTT. Its translation is CASSYPAGVDYTQYF.

The table lists this clone with a few counts. The CDR3 protein is CASSFSSLAGQPQHF. CDR3 bases: TGTGCCAGCAGCTTTTCGTCCTTGGCGGGTCAGCCCCAGCATTTT. V and J are TRBV7-2 and TRBJ1-5; D gene unclear. Germline values: CDR1 SGHTA, CDR2 FQGNSA. This CDR3 is built from 15 residues. V dropped 3 bases and J dropped 6 bases, with 15 bases sitting between them.

This clone occurred a few times. The chain uses TRBV14 and TRBJ2-7, with TRBD2 matching over 11 bases. The germline gives CDR1 SGHDN, CDR2 FVKESK. The CDR3 has 15 amino acids. The V gene end was trimmed by 5 bases and the J gene end by 4 bases; junction bases not matched to a gene: 7. The CDR3 coding sequence is TGTGCCAGCAGCGTCGGGACTAGCGGTATTTACGAGCAGTACTTC. This gives the protein CASSVGTSGIYEQYF.

This clone was recorded a few times. In DNA form, the CDR3 reads TGTGCCAGCAGCCACACGGGCGGACTAGCGGGAGGGCTCCTCCTCACAGATACGCAGTATTTT. Protein product: CASSHTGGLAGGLLLTDTQYF. V usage is TRBV28 and J usage is TRBJ2-3; the match to TRBD2 covers 15 bases. The CDR3 totals 21 residues. Germline loops: CDR1 MDHEN, CDR2 SYDVKM. The J segment lost 2 bases and the V segment lost 6 bases, leaving 18 bases of the junction unmatched. Full variable domain (rest looked up from reference TRBV28 and TRBJ2-3): DVKVTQSSRYLVKRTGEKVFLECVQDMDHENMFWYRQDPGLGLRLIYFSYDVKMKEKGDIPEGYSVSREKKERFSLILESASTNQTSMYLCASSHTGGLAGGLLLTDTQYFGPGTRLTVL.

This clone came up a few times. The gene calls are TRBV28 and TRBJ2-3; no clear D. Germline CDR1 reads MDHEN; CDR2 reads SYDVKM. Between the trimmed V and J ends, which lost 4 bases and 4 bases, there was a span of 3 bases. The CDR3 runs to 11 residues. The CDR3 DNA is TGTGCCAGCAGTTGGTCAGATACGCAGTATTTT. Translated, it gives CASSWSDTQYF.

The chain couples TRBV7-2 to TRBJ2-1; unclear D gene. V was clipped by 2 bases and J by 8 bases, with 10 bases between them. The CDR3 consists of 13 residues. The germline V gene has CDR1 SGHTA and CDR2 FQGNSA. Here the CDR3 reads CASSLREFDEQFF. CDR3 coding DNA: TGTGCCAGCAGCTTACGAGAGTTCGATGAGCAGTTCTTC.